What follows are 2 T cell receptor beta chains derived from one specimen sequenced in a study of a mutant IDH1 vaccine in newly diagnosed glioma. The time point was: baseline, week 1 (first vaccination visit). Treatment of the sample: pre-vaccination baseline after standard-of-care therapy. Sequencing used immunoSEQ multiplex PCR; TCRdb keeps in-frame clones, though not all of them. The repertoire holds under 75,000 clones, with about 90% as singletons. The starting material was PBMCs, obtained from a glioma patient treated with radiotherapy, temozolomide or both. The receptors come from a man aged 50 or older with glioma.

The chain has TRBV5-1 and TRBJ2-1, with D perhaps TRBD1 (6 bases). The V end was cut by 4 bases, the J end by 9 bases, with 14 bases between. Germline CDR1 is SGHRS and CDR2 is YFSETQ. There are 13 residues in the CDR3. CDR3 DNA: TGCGCCAGCAGCCTTCAGGACAGAGGTGAGCAGTTCTTC. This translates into CASSLQDRGEQFF.

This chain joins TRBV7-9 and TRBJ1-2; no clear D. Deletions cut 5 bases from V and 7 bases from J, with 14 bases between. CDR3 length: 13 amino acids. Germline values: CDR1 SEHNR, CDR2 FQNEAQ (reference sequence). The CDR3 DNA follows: TGTGCCAGCAGCCTTGGGGTTTCTGGTGGCTACACCTTC. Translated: CASSLGVSGGYTF.